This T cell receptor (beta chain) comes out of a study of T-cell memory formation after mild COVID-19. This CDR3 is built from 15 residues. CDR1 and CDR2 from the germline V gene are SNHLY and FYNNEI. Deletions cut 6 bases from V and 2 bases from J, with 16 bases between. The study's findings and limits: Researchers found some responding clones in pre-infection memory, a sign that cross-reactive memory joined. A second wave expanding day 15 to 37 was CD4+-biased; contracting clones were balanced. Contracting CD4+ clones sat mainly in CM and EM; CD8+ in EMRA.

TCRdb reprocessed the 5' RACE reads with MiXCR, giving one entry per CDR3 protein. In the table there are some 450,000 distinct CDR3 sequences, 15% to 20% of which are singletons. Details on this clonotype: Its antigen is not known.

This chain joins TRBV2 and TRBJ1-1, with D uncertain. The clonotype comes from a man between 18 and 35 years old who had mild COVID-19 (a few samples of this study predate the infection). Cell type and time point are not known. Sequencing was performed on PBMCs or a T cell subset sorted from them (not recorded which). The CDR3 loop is CASSLPLGHNTEAFF. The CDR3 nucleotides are TGTGCCAGCAGCCTTCCCCTTGGCCACAACACTGAAGCTTTCTTT.